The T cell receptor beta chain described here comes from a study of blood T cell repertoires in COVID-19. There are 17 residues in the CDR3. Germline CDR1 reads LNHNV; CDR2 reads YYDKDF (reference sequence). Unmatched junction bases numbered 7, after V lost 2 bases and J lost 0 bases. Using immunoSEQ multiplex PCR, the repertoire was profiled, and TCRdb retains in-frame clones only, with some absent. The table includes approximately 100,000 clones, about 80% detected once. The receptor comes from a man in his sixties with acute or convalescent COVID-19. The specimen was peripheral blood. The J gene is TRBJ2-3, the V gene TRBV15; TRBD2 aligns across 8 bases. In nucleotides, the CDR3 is TGTGCCACCAGCAGACCCTTACTAGCGGATAGCACAGATACGCAGTATTTT. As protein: CATSRPLLADSTDTQYF.